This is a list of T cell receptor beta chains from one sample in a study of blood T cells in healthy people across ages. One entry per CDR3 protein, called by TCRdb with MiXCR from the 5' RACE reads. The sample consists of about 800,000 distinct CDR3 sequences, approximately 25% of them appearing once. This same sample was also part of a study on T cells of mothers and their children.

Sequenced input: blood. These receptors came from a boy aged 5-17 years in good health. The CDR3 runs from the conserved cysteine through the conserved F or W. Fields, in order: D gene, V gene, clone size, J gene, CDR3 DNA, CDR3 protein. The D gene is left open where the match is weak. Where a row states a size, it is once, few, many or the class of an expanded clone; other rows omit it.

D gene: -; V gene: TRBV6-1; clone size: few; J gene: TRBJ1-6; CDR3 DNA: TGTGCCAGCAGTGAAGCGGTCCGTGCTTCACCCCTCCACTTT; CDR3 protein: CASSEAVRASPLHF
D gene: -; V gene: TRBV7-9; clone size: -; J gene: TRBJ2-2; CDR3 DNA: TGTGCCAGCAGCCGTAGTTGGAGGGACAAGAACACCGGGGAGCTGTTTTTT; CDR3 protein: CASSRSWRDKNTGELFF
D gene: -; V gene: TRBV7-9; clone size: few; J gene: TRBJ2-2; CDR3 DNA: TGTGCCAGCAGCGCGGCCGGGAGCGGGCCCGCCGGGGAGCTGTTTTTT; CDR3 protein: CASSAAGSGPAGELFF
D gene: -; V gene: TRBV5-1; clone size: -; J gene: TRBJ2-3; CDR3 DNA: TGCGCCAGCAGCTTGGGGCAGGGGTTCGCAGATACGCAGTATTTT; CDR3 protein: CASSLGQGFADTQYF
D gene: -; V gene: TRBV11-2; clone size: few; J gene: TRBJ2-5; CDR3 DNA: TGTGCCAGCAGTTTGGGTAGTAATCCGTTCTTC; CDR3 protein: CASSLGSNPFF
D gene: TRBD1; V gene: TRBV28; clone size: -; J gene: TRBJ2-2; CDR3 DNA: TGTGCCAGGAACAGACAGGGGATCGGGGAGCTGTTTTTT; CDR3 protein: CARNRQGIGELFF
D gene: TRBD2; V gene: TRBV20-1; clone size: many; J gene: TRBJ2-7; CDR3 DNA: TGCAGTGCTAGCGTCCCGCGGGGGGGCTACGAGCAGTACTTC; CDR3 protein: CSASVPRGGYEQYF
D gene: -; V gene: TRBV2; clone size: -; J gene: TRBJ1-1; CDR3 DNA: TGTGCCAGCAGTCCAAAGACAACCATGAACACTGAAGCTTTCTTT; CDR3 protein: CASSPKTTMNTEAFF
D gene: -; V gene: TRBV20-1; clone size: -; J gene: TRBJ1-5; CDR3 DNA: TGCAGTGCTAGGGACACTTTGGATCAGCCCCAGCATTTT; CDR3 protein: CSARDTLDQPQHF
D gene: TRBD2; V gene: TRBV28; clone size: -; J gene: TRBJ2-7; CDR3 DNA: TGTGCCATCGGGGGGGCACATAGCTACGAGCAGTACTTC; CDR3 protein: CAIGGAHSYEQYF
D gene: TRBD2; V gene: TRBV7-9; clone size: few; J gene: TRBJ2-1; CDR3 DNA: TGTGCCAGCAGCTCATTTGGACTAGCGGGAGCCCACAATGAGCAGTTCTTC; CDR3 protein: CASSSFGLAGAHNEQFF
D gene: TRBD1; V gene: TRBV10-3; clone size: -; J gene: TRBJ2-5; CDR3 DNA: TGTGCCAACCCGGACAGGGCAGAGACCCAGTACTTC; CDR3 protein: CANPDRAETQYF
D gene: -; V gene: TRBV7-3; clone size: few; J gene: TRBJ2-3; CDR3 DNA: TGTGCCAGCAGCTCGAGGACCTCCTCCGGGGCAGATACGCAGTATTTT; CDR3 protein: CASSSRTSSGADTQYF
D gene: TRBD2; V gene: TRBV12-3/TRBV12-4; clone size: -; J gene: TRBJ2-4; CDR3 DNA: TGTGCCAGCAGCGGGGGGGACTACGTCAAAAACATTCAGTACTTC; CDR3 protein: CASSGGDYVKNIQYF
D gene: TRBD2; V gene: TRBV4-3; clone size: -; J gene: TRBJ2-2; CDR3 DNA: TGCGCCAGCGGAACGACGGTAGCGGGGGATACCGGGGAGCTGTTTTTT; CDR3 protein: CASGTTVAGDTGELFF
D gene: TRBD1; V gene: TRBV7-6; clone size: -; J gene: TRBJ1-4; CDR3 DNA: TGTGCCAGCAGCTTAAGGGCGACAGGGGATGAAAAACTGTTTTTT; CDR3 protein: CASSLRATGDEKLFF
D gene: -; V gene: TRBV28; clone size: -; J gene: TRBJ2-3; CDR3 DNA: TGTGCCAGCAGTCCAACTTTTTCAGATACGCAGTATTTT; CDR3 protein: CASSPTFSDTQYF
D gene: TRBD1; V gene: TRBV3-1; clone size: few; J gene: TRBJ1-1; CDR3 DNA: TGTGCCAGCAGCCAAGAGAGGCTCGGGACAGATGAAGCTTTCTTT; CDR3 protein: CASSQERLGTDEAFF